One and the same sample provided the 15 T cell receptor beta chains below, sequenced in a study of blood T cells in healthy people across ages. Then a second PCR, running about 6 to 11 cycles, was carried out with a sample-barcoded 5' primer and a J-beta primer mix. From the 5' RACE reads, TCRdb called clonotypes with MiXCR, one entry per CDR3 protein. The repertoire holds around 1.7 million distinct CDR3 sequences, with 28% as singletons. The sample taken for sequencing was blood. These receptors all come from a woman aged 30 to 39 in good health.

In its sample, this clonotype was seen many times. The chain recombines TRBV28 with TRBJ2-1, with D perhaps assigned TRBD1 or TRBD2 (5 bases each). In germline, CDR1 is MDHEN, CDR2 SYDVKM. Deletions cut 4 bases from V and 4 bases from J, with 14 bases between. The CDR3 has 15 residues. The CDR3 nucleotides read TGTGCCAGCAGTTCCGGGACCCAAGGGTACAATGAGCAGTTCTTC. This codes for CASSSGTQGYNEQFF.

The gene calls are TRBV4-3 and TRBJ2-1; D is possibly TRBD2 (5 bases). The ends were cut back, 3 bases at V and 12 bases at J, with 15 bases in the middle. The germline V gene encodes CDR1 LGHNA and CDR2 YSLEER. The CDR3 is 13 residues long. CDR3 amino acids: CASSQVGQDLQFF. Here the CDR3 DNA reads TGCGCCAGCAGCCAGGTTGGCCAGGACTTGCAGTTCTTC.

The chain combines TRBV7-9 with TRBJ2-3; D may be TRBD2 (6 bases). V gave up 5 bases and J gave up 6 bases, with 24 bases separating them. CDR1 is SEHNR and CDR2 is FQNEAQ in the germline V gene (reference sequence). This CDR3 comprises 17 residues. CDR3 coding DNA: TGTGCCAGCAGCACCTTGGGCGGGGCCTCGCATCTGGATACGCAGTATTTT. Its translation: CASSTLGGASHLDTQYF.

The chain has TRBV3-1 and TRBJ2-1, with TRBD2 as a possible D gene (5 bases). The CDR3 is 15 residues long. Deletions cut 1 base from V and 2 bases from J, with 9 bases between. Germline V gives CDR1 LGHDT, CDR2 YNNKEL (reference sequence). The CDR3 region is CASSQGTAAYNEQFF. DNA of the CDR3: TGTGCCAGCAGCCAAGGGACTGCAGCCTACAATGAGCAGTTCTTC.

With regard to this clonotype: At one end, the junction sequence differs from germline, possibly due to a read error. The V call is TRBV5-6, the J call TRBJ2-2; possible D gene TRBD2, 5 bases. CDR3 length equals 12 residues. Germline-derived CDR1 and CDR2 are SGHDT and YYEEEE. CDR3 nucleotide sequence: TGTGCCAGCAGCTTGTACACCGGGGAGCGGTTTTTT. Translation gives CASSLYTGERFF.

This clonotype has a count of ten or more. The rearrangement joins TRBV7-2 to TRBJ2-5; the D gene is possibly TRBD1 (6 bases). From germline, CDR1 is SGHTA and CDR2 FQGNSA. The CDR3 is made up of 15 amino acids. V lost 5 bases and J lost 2, with 15 bases in between. CDR3 region: CASSAWDTHQETQYF. As DNA, the CDR3 is TGTGCCAGCAGCGCCTGGGACACCCATCAAGAGACCCAGTACTTC.

This clonotype was counted only a few times. The V call is TRBV4-1, the J call TRBJ2-3, with TRBD1 matching 10 bases. The CDR3 covers 16 residues. The junction had 7 bases not matched to a gene; V was cut back by 2 bases and J by 5 bases. The germline gives CDR1 MGHRA, CDR2 YSYEKL. The CDR3 DNA sequence: TGCGCCAGCAGCCAAAAACCCGGGACAGGGGAAGATACGCAGTATTTT. It codes for CASSQKPGTGEDTQYF.

The chain has TRBV20-1 and TRBJ1-1; D may be TRBD1 (5 bases). The germline V gene has CDR1 DFQATT and CDR2 SNEGSKA (reference sequence). The CDR3 is 16 residues long. Between the trimmed V and J ends, which lost 0 bases and 5 bases, there was a span of 19 bases. This chain's CDR3 is CSARDLGGEGATEAFF. CDR3 nucleotide sequence: TGCAGTGCTAGAGATCTGGGTGGGGAAGGGGCAACTGAAGCTTTCTTT.

This clonotype was counted only a few times. Germline and junction disagree at one end, which may indicate a read error. The V and J genes are TRBV4-3 and TRBJ1-1; D ambiguous. The length of the CDR3 is 14 residues. CDR1 is LGHNA and CDR2 is YSLEER in the germline V gene. This chain's CDR3 is CANSPQDGNTEAFF. Here the CDR3 DNA reads TGCGCCAACAGCCCTCAGGACGGGAACACTGAAGCTTTCTTT.

This clonotype was counted at least ten times. The DNA for the CDR3 is TGCGCCAGCAGCTTTACAGGGAGGGCTGGGGCCAACGTCCTGACTTTC. Residues: CASSFTGRAGANVLTF. V and J are TRBV5-1 and TRBJ2-6; tentative D call: TRBD2 (7 bases). CDR3 length: 16 amino acids. The germline gives CDR1 SGHRS, CDR2 YFSETQ. Trimming took 2 bases from V and 2 from J, leaving 11 bases between them.

The chain employs TRBV9 and TRBJ2-2, with TRBD2 identical over 7 bases. V shed 7 bases, J shed 7 bases, and the junction held 10 bases outside the gene matches. The CDR3 sequence is 14 residues long. The V gene's germline CDR1 is SGDLS and CDR2 YYNGEE. DNA of the CDR3: TGTGCCAGCGCACTGGCGGGAGATGACGGGGAGCTGTTTTTT. Its translation is CASALAGDDGELFF.

The V and J genes are TRBV5-1 and TRBJ1-2; D is ambiguous. The CDR3 covers 16 residues. V was pared by 4 bases and J by 5 bases, with 21 bases between. Germline CDR1 is SGHRS and CDR2 is YFSETQ. CDR3 nucleotide sequence: TGCGCCAGCAGCCCCTGGAGCGGGGAGGAAGAATATGGCTACACCTTC. It codes for CASSPWSGEEEYGYTF.

The chain joins TRBV29-1 to TRBJ1-1; D is perhaps TRBD1 (5 bases). Per the germline V gene, CDR1 is SQVTM and CDR2 is ANQGSEA. This CDR3 is 12 amino acids long. V was cut by 5 bases and J by 1 base, with 8 bases left in between. CDR3 in DNA: TGCAGCGTTCCCGGGGCGAACACTGAAGCTTTCTTT. Translation: CSVPGANTEAFF.

The chain links TRBV5-1 to TRBJ1-1; the D is unclear. Germline CDR1 reads SGHRS; CDR2 reads YFSETQ. This CDR3 is 12 amino acids long. V lost 5 bases to trimming and J lost 10 bases, with 15 bases between them. CDR3 sequence reads: CASREVGGLAFF. The CDR3 DNA is TGCGCCAGCAGGGAAGTAGGTGGCTTAGCTTTCTTT. The complete variable domain, with remaining parts taken from reference TRBV5-1 and TRBJ1-1, reads KAGVTQTPRYLIKTRGQQVTLSCSPISGHRSVSWYQQTPGQGLQFLFEYFSETQRNKGNFPGRFSGRQFSNSRSEMNVSTLELGDSALYLCASREVGGLAFFGQGTRLTVV.

The rearrangement uses TRBV5-1 and TRBJ1-1; D unresolved. CDR3 length: 12 amino acids. Germline V gene lookup returns CDR1 SGHRS and CDR2 YFSETQ. V was cut by 3 bases and J by 7 bases, with 10 bases left in between. CDR3 bases: TGCGCCAGCAGCTCGGGGAAGAATGAAGCTTTCTTT. Its translation: CASSSGKNEAFF.